Described below is a single T cell receptor beta chain sequence and its context. Its antigen is unknown. The sample belongs to a study of cytomegalovirus exposure and HLA in healthy donors. Amplification used 60 Vbeta primers and 13 Jbeta primers. Using immunoSEQ multiplex PCR, the repertoire was profiled, and TCRdb retains in-frame clones only, with some absent. The table lists approximately 130,000 clones, around 82% of them singletons, with more than 0.95% in the top ten. V gave up 5 bases and J gave up 9 bases, with 11 bases separating them. The CDR3 runs 12 residues. The germline CDR1 and CDR2 sequences are SGHNT and YENEEA. Study outcomes and limitations: The dataset shows that most TCR sequences were rare, while some public TCRs occurred in many donors.

The gene calls are TRBV11-3 and TRBJ2-1; D call uncertain. The sequence was collected from a man between 45 and 60 years old in good health and CMV-seronegative. The source material was PBMCs. The CDR3 here is CASSLQESEQFF. DNA for the CDR3: TGTGCCAGCAGCCTTCAGGAAAGTGAGCAGTTCTTC.